The 22 T cell receptor beta chains given below trace back to one sample, sequenced in a study of shared clonotypes between healthy human individuals. TCRdb's table, derived via immunoSEQ multiplex PCR, lists solely in-frame clones and lacks some. The sample has approximately 2.5 million clones, more than 90% seen once. Sequenced material: naive CD4+ T cells sorted from blood. As to subset: CD45RA+ positively selected. The receptors originated from a man in his late teens or twenties in good health.

This chain links TRBV18 with TRBJ1-5; 7 bases match TRBD1. CDR3 length equals 12 residues. Losses at the gene ends were 3 bases for V and 9 bases for J; bases not matched to a gene: 2. CDR1 and CDR2 (germline): KGHSH, LQKENI. As DNA, the CDR3 is TGTGCCAGCTCACCCACAGGGGTGCCCCAGCATTTT. It encodes CASSPTGVPQHF.

V usage is TRBV5-1 and J usage is TRBJ2-2; the D is unclear. Germline V CDR1 and CDR2: SGHRS, YFSETQ. The CDR3 runs to 16 residues. V was trimmed by 3 bases and J by 4 bases, leaving 16 bases between them. The CDR3 sequence is CASSSGGAPGTGELFF. The CDR3 DNA is TGCGCCAGCAGCTCGGGCGGCGCCCCGGGCACCGGGGAGCTGTTTTTT.

This clone was counted between two and nine times. Other DNA sequences in this specimen translate into the identical CDR3. This chain joins TRBV5-1 and TRBJ1-4; tentatively, D is TRBD1 (5 bases). Trimming removed 0 bases from V and 2 bases from J, with 8 bases in between. Germline V gene lookup returns CDR1 SGHRS and CDR2 YFSETQ. The CDR3 is 15 amino acids. CDR3 coding DNA: TGCGCCAGCAGCTTGGAGGGGCGGACTAATGAAAAACTGTTTTTT. Amino acid sequence: CASSLEGRTNEKLFF.

V gene TRBV27 combines with J gene TRBJ1-2; a possible D gene is TRBD1 (6 bases). V was pared by 6 bases and J by 6 bases, with 14 bases between. The CDR3 totals 13 residues. Germline CDR1 is MNHEY and CDR2 is SMNVEV (reference sequence). This chain's CDR3 is CASRPTGSNGYTF. CDR3 bases: TGTGCCAGCAGGCCTACAGGGAGTAATGGCTACACCTTC.

V gene TRBV28 combines with J gene TRBJ2-3, with D hard to call. The germline V gene has CDR1 MDHEN and CDR2 SYDVKM. Trimming shortened V by 10 bases and J by 7 bases, and 15 bases separated the two germline ends. This CDR3 is built from 12 residues. CDR3 amino acids: CATLGDPYTQYF. In DNA, the CDR3 is TGTGCCACCCTAGGAGACCCATATACGCAGTATTTT.

The chain links TRBV16 to TRBJ2-5; tentatively, D is TRBD2 (6 bases). The CDR3 totals 14 residues. V was pared by 0 bases and J by 7 bases, with 12 bases between. Per germline, CDR1 KGHSY and CDR2 FQNENV. This CDR3 is CASSQSGGPGTQYF. CDR3 in DNA: TGTGCCAGCAGCCAATCTGGAGGGCCGGGGACCCAGTACTTC.

This chain uses TRBV9 with TRBJ2-7; 10 bases match TRBD2. CDR3 length: 15 residues. Germline V gene data show CDR1 as SGDLS and CDR2 as YYNGEE. V lost 5 bases to trimming and J lost 6 bases; unmatched junction nucleotides: 11. The CDR3 loop reads CASSTSSGGPSEQYF. The CDR3 DNA reads as TGTGCCAGCAGTACTTCTAGCGGGGGTCCGTCCGAGCAGTACTTC.

The chain links TRBV6-6 to TRBJ1-1; D not certain. The CDR3 loop spans 12 amino acids. Looked up from germline, CDR1 is MNHNY and CDR2 is SVGAGI (reference sequence). V was shortened by 6 bases and J by 4 bases, with 9 bases between the two germline ends. The CDR3 DNA reads as TGTGCCAGCAGATGGGAATCCACTGAAGCTTTCTTT. Protein product: CASRWESTEAFF.

The V and J genes are TRBV19 and TRBJ1-4; no reliable D call. Germline V gene sequence: CDR1 LNHDA, CDR2 SQIVND (reference sequence). The CDR3 spans 15 residues. The V gene lost 2 bases and the J gene lost 8 bases, with 15 bases spanning the gap. CDR3 bases: TGTGCCAGTAGTATAATTTCTCCGACGTGGGAAAAACTGTTTTTT. It encodes CASSIISPTWEKLFF.

The rearrangement joins TRBV5-4 to TRBJ2-5; D is possibly TRBD1 or TRBD2 (6 bases each). CDR3 length: 14 amino acids. The germline V gene encodes CDR1 SGHNT and CDR2 YYREEE (reference sequence). V gave up 4 bases and J gave up 4 bases, with 14 bases separating them. CDR3 sequence reads: CASSKGGTGETQYF. The CDR3 region has the DNA TGTGCCAGCAGCAAAGGGGGGACGGGAGAGACCCAGTACTTC.

J is TRBJ1-4 and V is TRBV7-9; D not certain. The CDR3 consists of 14 residues. Trimming stripped 3 bases from V and 7 bases from J, with 12 bases between. The germline CDR1 and CDR2 sequences are SEHNR and FQNEAQ (reference sequence). The CDR3: CASSFGGVGEKLFF. The CDR3 nucleotides are TGTGCCAGCAGCTTTGGAGGAGTGGGTGAAAAACTGTTTTTT.

This clone has a handful of counts. J is TRBJ1-5 and V is TRBV7-2, with TRBD1 identical over 8 bases. The CDR3 is 15 amino acids. Germline trimming cut 6 bases from V and 3 bases from J; bases unmatched to any gene: 7. CDR1 and CDR2 (germline): SGHTA, FQGNSA. CDR3 sequence reads: CASSLAGGYNQPQHF. The DNA of the CDR3 is TGTGCCAGCAGTCTGGCAGGGGGCTACAATCAGCCCCAGCATTTT.

The chain uses TRBV7-2 and TRBJ2-5; 10 bases align to TRBD1. This CDR3 comprises 14 residues. With V trimmed by 4 bases and J by 5 bases, 4 bases remained unmatched. CDR1 and CDR2 (germline): SGHTA, FQGNSA. In nucleotides, the CDR3 is TGTGCCAGCAGCTCCGACAGGGGGCCGGAGACCCAGTACTTC. As protein: CASSSDRGPETQYF.

This clone has only one observation. This chain links TRBV6-1 with TRBJ1-2, with TRBD1 matching 7 bases. This CDR3 has 15 residues. Per germline, CDR1 MNHNS and CDR2 SASEGT. With V trimmed by 4 bases and J by 4 bases, 9 bases remained unmatched. The CDR3: CASSVTGDSVYGYTF. The CDR3 DNA reads TGTGCCAGCAGTGTAACAGGGGATTCTGTCTATGGCTACACCTTC.

The rearrangement links TRBV18 to TRBJ1-5; possible D gene TRBD1, 5 bases. Germline V gene data show CDR1 as KGHSH and CDR2 as LQKENI. With 4 bases removed from V and 0 bases from J, the gap between germline ends came to 22 bases. The CDR3 covers 19 residues. DNA for the CDR3: TGTGCCAGCTCACACCTCCCATACGCAGGGCGGGTTAGCAATCAGCCCCAGCATTTT. This gives the protein CASSHLPYAGRVSNQPQHF.

This chain joins TRBV30 and TRBJ1-3; no reliable D call. The CDR3 is 13 residues long. The V and J ends lost 5 bases and 4 bases respectively, with 12 bases between them. Germline V gives CDR1 GTSNPN, CDR2 SVGIG (reference sequence). CDR3 nucleotide sequence: TGTGCCTGGGCTGTGGCACGAGGAAACACCATATATTTT. Protein: CAWAVARGNTIYF. Looking up the rest from reference TRBV30 and TRBJ1-3 gives the full variable domain: SQTIHQWPATLVQPVGSPLSLECTVEGTSNPNLYWYRQAAGRGLQLLFYSVGIGQISSEVPQNLSASRPQDRQFILSSKKLLLSDSGFYLCAWAVARGNTIYFGEGSWLTVV.

This clone was seen just once. The chain is built from TRBV2 and TRBJ2-3, with 9 bases lining up with TRBD1. This CDR3 spans 16 amino acids. The germline gives CDR1 SNHLY, CDR2 FYNNEI. Trimming cost V 7 bases and J 4 bases; bases outside gene matches: 12. The CDR3 spells CASKLETGGRPDTQYF. The CDR3 DNA is TGTGCCAGCAAGCTCGAGACAGGGGGGCGGCCAGATACGCAGTATTTT. Looking up the rest from reference TRBV2 and TRBJ2-3 gives the full variable domain: EPEVTQTPSHQVTQMGQEVILRCVPISNHLYFYWYRQILGQKVEFLVSFYNNEISEKSEIFDDQFSVERPDGSNFTLKIRSTKLEDSAMYFCASKLETGGRPDTQYFGPGTRLTVL.

The chain carries TRBV19 and TRBJ1-1; D possibly corresponds to TRBD1 (5 bases). This CDR3 spans 16 amino acids. V lost 0 bases and J lost 1, with 12 bases in between. Germline CDR1 LNHDA, CDR2 SQIVND (reference sequence). CDR3 nucleotides: TGTGCCAGTAGTATAGATCCGCGGGGGACGAACACTGAAGCTTTCTTT. It specifies CASSIDPRGTNTEAFF.

Concerning this clone itself: The same CDR3 is also encoded by other DNA sequences in this sample. This chain links TRBV5-1 with TRBJ1-1; D remains ambiguous. Germline CDR1 SGHRS, CDR2 YFSETQ. Trimming pared 0 bases from V and 5 bases from J, leaving 8 bases between. The CDR3 is made up of 13 amino acids. CDR3 protein: CASSLGQATEAFF. The CDR3 DNA sequence: TGCGCCAGCAGCTTGGGTCAGGCTACTGAAGCTTTCTTT.

Details on this clone: Within the sample, other DNA sequences also encode this same CDR3. The chain employs TRBV7-2 and TRBJ2-7; TRBD2 agrees at 10 bases. After removal of 2 bases from V and 3 bases from J, the junction contained 4 bases not matched to a gene. CDR3 length: 15 amino acids. Germline CDR1 is SGHTA and CDR2 is FQGNSA. The DNA for the CDR3 is TGTGCCAGCAGCTTACGTTTAGCGGGGGGCTACGAGCAGTACTTC. The encoded protein is CASSLRLAGGYEQYF.

The chain employs TRBV7-2 and TRBJ1-1; 9 bases fit TRBD1. Germline V gene lookup returns CDR1 SGHTA and CDR2 FQGNSA. The junction had 4 bases not matched to a gene; V was cut back by 4 bases and J by 1 base. The CDR3 is 15 residues long. The CDR3 DNA reads as TGTGCCAGCAGCTCTACAGGGGGCGCGAACACTGAAGCTTTCTTT. Residues: CASSSTGGANTEAFF.

The rearrangement joins TRBV7-2 to TRBJ2-1; 7 bases are a match to TRBD2. Germline assignment: CDR1 SGHTA and CDR2 FQGNSA. V was clipped by 4 bases and J by 3 bases; unmatched bases: 15. CDR3 length: 18 residues. CDR3 sequence: CASSSSGRAASGYNEQFF. Here the CDR3 DNA reads TGTGCCAGCAGCTCCTCCGGACGGGCGGCTAGCGGCTACAATGAGCAGTTCTTC.